This TCR beta chain was sequenced for a study of technical replicates of blood from a few donors. V dropped 6 bases and J dropped 6; count of bases not matched to a gene: 4. The CDR3 is made up of 13 amino acids. From germline, CDR1 is MNHNS and CDR2 SASEGT. The repertoire was sequenced with immunoSEQ multiplex PCR; TCRdb's copy has only in-frame clones and lacks some. The sample holds about 81,000 clones; approximately 94% are singletons and the top ten take about 0.36%. This TCR came from a human donor in good health. The sample consisted of T cells isolated from PBMCs. V gene TRBV6-1 combines with J gene TRBJ1-5; 8 bases are shared with TRBD1. The CDR3 DNA reads TGTGCCAGCAGAGGACAGGGTACTCAGCCCCAGCATTTT. It encodes CASRGQGTQPQHF.